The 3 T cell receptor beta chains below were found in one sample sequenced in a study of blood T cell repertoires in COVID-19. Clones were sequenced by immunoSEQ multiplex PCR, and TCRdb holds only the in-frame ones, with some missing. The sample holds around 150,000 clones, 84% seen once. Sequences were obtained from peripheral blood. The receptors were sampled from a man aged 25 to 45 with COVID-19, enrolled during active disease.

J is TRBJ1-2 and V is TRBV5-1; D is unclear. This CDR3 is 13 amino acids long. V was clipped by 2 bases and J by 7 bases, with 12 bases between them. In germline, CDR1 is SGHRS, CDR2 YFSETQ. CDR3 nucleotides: TGCGCCAGCAGCTTAAGAGGGAGTGGTGGCTACACCTTC. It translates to CASSLRGSGGYTF.

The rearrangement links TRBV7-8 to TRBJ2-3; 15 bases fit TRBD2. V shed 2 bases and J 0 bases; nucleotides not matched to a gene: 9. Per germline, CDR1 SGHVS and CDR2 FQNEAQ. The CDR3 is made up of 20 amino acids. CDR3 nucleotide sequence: TGTGCCAGCAGCTTACGACCCGCCGGACTAGCGGGAGGGAGCACAGATACGCAGTATTTT. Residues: CASSLRPAGLAGGSTDTQYF.

The chain's CDR3 is CASSPPLDYEQFF. As DNA, the CDR3 is TGTGCCAGCTCACCACCCCTAGATTATGAGCAGTTCTTC. The chain carries TRBV18 and TRBJ2-1, with D hard to call. Trimming took 0 bases from V and 8 from J, leaving 8 bases between them. This CDR3 has 13 amino acids. Germline CDR1 reads KGHSH; CDR2 reads LQKENI.